Following are 22 T cell receptor beta chains from one sample sequenced in a study of T cell responses to AZD1222 COVID-19 vaccine. The table came from immunoSEQ multiplex PCR; TCRdb's copy has only in-frame clones and leaves some out. The table has some 130,000 clones, 89% seen once. The specimen was peripheral blood, collected on day 0 of AZD1222 vaccination. These receptors came from an adult in good health.

This clone was seen a few times. The V gene is TRBV18, the J gene TRBJ1-3; D not certain. V was clipped by 4 bases and J by 4 bases, with 11 bases between them. Germline lookup yields CDR1 KGHSH and CDR2 LQKENI. This CDR3 has 14 residues. CDR3 residues: CASSQESGGNTIYF. The CDR3 DNA follows: TGTGCCAGCTCACAAGAAAGCGGAGGAAACACCATATATTTT.

The chain has TRBV7-2 and TRBJ2-3; TRBD1 matches at 7 bases. The V segment lost 1 base and the J segment 4 bases; nucleotides outside the gene matches: 2. This CDR3 has 14 amino acids. The V gene's germline CDR1 is SGHTA and CDR2 FQGNSA. In DNA form, the CDR3 reads TGTGCCAGCAGCTTAGTCACAGGGGCAGATACGCAGTATTTT. This encodes CASSLVTGADTQYF.

Here the CDR3 reads CARGLAGGPVNEQFF. The CDR3 region has the DNA TGTGCCAGGGGACTAGCGGGGGGGCCGGTCAATGAGCAGTTCTTC. This chain joins TRBV2 and TRBJ2-1, with 16 bases identical to TRBD2. The V segment lost 9 bases and the J segment 6 bases; nucleotides outside the gene matches: 5. This CDR3 has 15 amino acids. Per the germline V gene, CDR1 is SNHLY and CDR2 is FYNNEI. The whole variable domain, filled in from reference TRBV2 and TRBJ2-1, reads EPEVTQTPSHQVTQMGQEVILRCVPISNHLYFYWYRQILGQKVEFLVSFYNNEISEKSEIFDDQFSVERPDGSNFTLKIRSTKLEDSAMYFCARGLAGGPVNEQFFGPGTRLTVL.

The rearrangement links TRBV20-1 to TRBJ2-3; 9 bases are a match to TRBD2. V lost 3 bases to trimming and J lost 1 base; unmatched junction nucleotides: 14. Germline V gives CDR1 DFQATT, CDR2 SNEGSKA (reference sequence). This CDR3 region has 18 residues. CDR3 in DNA: TGCAGTGCTAGTAACCGAGCGGGAGCGGGGGGCGGCACAGATACGCAGTATTTT. Protein: CSASNRAGAGGGTDTQYF.

CDR3 sequence (DNA): TGTGCCACCAGTGATCCCGGGACAGGGAACACCGGGGAGCTGTTTTTT. Its translation is CATSDPGTGNTGELFF. This chain links TRBV24-1 with TRBJ2-2; 8 bases are shared with TRBD1. Unmatched junction bases numbered 3, after V lost 3 bases and J lost 1 base. Germline V gives CDR1 KGHDR, CDR2 SFDVKD. The CDR3 loop spans 16 amino acids.

The gene calls are TRBV11-2 and TRBJ1-1, with no clear D. Germline V gene data show CDR1 as SGHAT and CDR2 as FQNNGV. V was clipped by 4 bases and J by 11 bases, with 8 bases between them. The CDR3 sequence is 10 residues long. The CDR3 sequence is CASSSPIAFF. The CDR3 region has the DNA TGTGCCAGCAGCTCCCCGATCGCTTTCTTT.

This clone was observed a few times. V and J are TRBV18 and TRBJ1-5, with D tentatively TRBD1 (6 bases). V was pared by 5 bases and J by 5 bases, with 13 bases between. This CDR3 has 14 residues. Germline V gives CDR1 KGHSH, CDR2 LQKENI. CDR3 residues: CASSSTTGYQPQHF. The CDR3 region has the DNA TGTGCCAGCTCATCTACAACAGGGTATCAGCCCCAGCATTTT.

The chain combines TRBV3-1 (or the pseudogene TRBV3-2) with TRBJ2-3; 9 nucleotides align to TRBD1. The CDR3 loop spans 16 amino acids. Losses at the gene ends were 5 bases for V and 1 base for J; bases not matched to a gene: 7. Germline values: CDR1 LGHDT, CDR2 YNNKEL (reference sequence). CDR3 sequence (DNA): TGTGCCAGCAGCTCTCCGGGACAGGGCGGCACAGATACGCAGTATTTT. Its translation: CASSSPGQGGTDTQYF.

This clone was observed a handful of times. CDR3 sequence: CASRPGRQGADGYTF. CDR3 DNA: TGTGCCAGCAGGCCGGGGAGGCAGGGGGCGGATGGCTACACCTTC. V is TRBV6-5 and J is TRBJ1-2; 8 nucleotides agree with TRBD1. Trimming cost V 6 bases and J 6 bases; bases outside gene matches: 12. The length of the CDR3 is 15 residues. Germline CDR1 and CDR2: MNHEY and SVGAGI.

The rearrangement links TRBV6-5 to TRBJ1-4, with D possibly TRBD1 on 5 matching bases. The CDR3 spans 15 residues. Germline assignment: CDR1 MNHEY and CDR2 SVGAGI. Trimming removed 0 bases from V and 8 bases from J, with 13 bases in between. CDR3 in DNA: TGTGCCAGCAGTTACTCTGAAGGGGTTTGGGAAAAACTGTTTTTT. Its translation: CASSYSEGVWEKLFF.

This clone was seen once. The rearrangement links TRBV7-3 to TRBJ1-1; D gene uncertain. CDR1 and CDR2 from the germline V gene are SGHTA and FQGTGA. Deletions cut 1 base from V and 6 bases from J, with 3 bases between. CDR3 length: 11 residues. The CDR3 nucleotides are TGTGCCAGCAGCTTAATCGCTGAAGCTTTCTTT. Protein sequence: CASSLIAEAFF.

This sequence joins TRBV6-6 and TRBJ2-1, with D hard to call. The CDR3 has 13 amino acids. V lost 2 bases and J lost 8, with 10 bases in between. The V gene's germline CDR1 is MNHNY and CDR2 SVGAGI (reference sequence). The CDR3 nucleotides read TGTGCCAGCAGTTACGGCCCTTTCGATGAGCAGTTCTTC. Protein sequence: CASSYGPFDEQFF.

The chain uses TRBV6-6 and TRBJ1-2; D is unclear. The CDR3 runs to 12 residues. V gave up 5 bases and J gave up 4 bases, with 8 bases separating them. Germline lookup yields CDR1 MNHNY and CDR2 SVGAGI (reference sequence). Written as DNA, the CDR3 is TGTGCCAGCAGTCCAGACGGCTATGGCTACACCTTC. This gives the protein CASSPDGYGYTF.

This clone has only one observation. This rearrangement joins TRBV30 to TRBJ1-1; D remains unclear. CDR1 is GTSNPN and CDR2 is SVGIG in the germline V gene (reference sequence). V was pared by 3 bases and J by 0 bases, with 11 bases between. The CDR3 sequence is 14 residues long. CDR3 bases: TGTGCCTGGAGCGGGATTGGACTGAACACTGAAGCTTTCTTT. Protein: CAWSGIGLNTEAFF. The full variable domain, in which reference TRBV30 and TRBJ1-1 provide the parts outside the CDR3, is SQTIHQWPATLVQPVGSPLSLECTVEGTSNPNLYWYRQAAGRGLQLLFYSVGIGQISSEVPQNLSASRPQDRQFILSSKKLLLSDSGFYLCAWSGIGLNTEAFFGQGTRLTVV.

The table lists this clone with a few counts. The rearrangement joins TRBV7-9 to TRBJ2-2, with D unclear. CDR3 length equals 12 residues. Germline CDR1 is SEHNR and CDR2 is FQNEAQ (reference sequence). Trimming took 5 bases from V and 10 from J, leaving 11 bases between them. The CDR3 loop is CASSRSSVELFF. The CDR3 bases are TGTGCCAGCAGCCGGTCCTCGGTGGAGCTGTTTTTT.

V gene TRBV5-1 combines with J gene TRBJ2-6; D is unresolved. Germline V gives CDR1 SGHRS, CDR2 YFSETQ. The CDR3 consists of 15 residues. V lost 0 bases to trimming and J lost 0 bases, with 4 bases between them. The CDR3 nucleotides read TGCGCCAGCAGCTTGGGCAGCTCTGGGGCCAACGTCCTGACTTTC. Its protein is CASSLGSSGANVLTF. Filled out from reference TRBV5-1 and TRBJ2-6, the complete variable domain reads KAGVTQTPRYLIKTRGQQVTLSCSPISGHRSVSWYQQTPGQGLQFLFEYFSETQRNKGNFPGRFSGRQFSNSRSEMNVSTLELGDSALYLCASSLGSSGANVLTFGAGSRLTVL.

This clone was detected only a few times. This chain links TRBV30 with TRBJ1-2; D might be TRBD1 (5 bases). With 7 bases removed from V and 8 bases from J, the gap between germline ends came to 17 bases. Per the germline V gene, CDR1 is GTSNPN and CDR2 is SVGIG (reference sequence). The CDR3 has 12 residues. The CDR3 protein is CASARTGGGYTF. DNA for the CDR3: TGTGCCTCAGCCCGCACAGGCGGCGGCTACACCTTC.

This clone was observed a single time. V is TRBV19 and J is TRBJ2-3, with D perhaps matching TRBD1 or TRBD2 (5 bases each). Trimming cost V 6 bases and J 4 bases, with 20 bases left between them. The CDR3 is 16 amino acids. Germline V gene data show CDR1 as LNHDA and CDR2 as SQIVND (reference sequence). The CDR3 reads CASSHLGRAGADTQYF. CDR3 DNA sequence: TGTGCCAGTAGCCACCTGGGGCGGGCCGGAGCAGATACGCAGTATTTT.

J is TRBJ1-5 and V is TRBV7-2; the D is unclear. The CDR3 spans 12 residues. CDR1 SGHTA and CDR2 FQGNSA come from the germline V gene. The V and J ends lost 6 bases and 0 bases respectively, with 3 bases between them. The CDR3: CASSNSNQPQHF. The CDR3 bases are TGTGCCAGCAGTAATAGCAATCAGCCCCAGCATTTT. The variable domain in full, completed from reference TRBV7-2 and TRBJ1-5, reads GAGVSQSPSNKVTEKGKDVELRCDPISGHTALYWYRQSLGQGLEFLIYFQGNSAPDKSGLPSDRFSAERTGGSVSTLTIQRTQQEDSAVYLCASSNSNQPQHFGDGTRLSIL.

This chain connects TRBV30 to TRBJ2-1, with 13 bases fitting TRBD2. Looked up from germline, CDR1 is GTSNPN and CDR2 is SVGIG (reference sequence). Trimming removed 4 bases from V and 8 bases from J; junction bases left unmatched: 8. The CDR3 contains 15 residues. The CDR3 here is CAWTIGTSGVDEQFF. The CDR3 DNA reads as TGTGCCTGGACCATAGGGACTAGCGGGGTGGATGAGCAGTTCTTC. Based on the CDR3 plus reference TRBV30 and TRBJ2-1, the full variable domain is SQTIHQWPATLVQPVGSPLSLECTVEGTSNPNLYWYRQAAGRGLQLLFYSVGIGQISSEVPQNLSASRPQDRQFILSSKKLLLSDSGFYLCAWTIGTSGVDEQFFGPGTRLTVL.

The rearrangement links TRBV7-2 to TRBJ1-5; D not resolved. V was clipped by 0 bases and J by 7 bases, with 7 bases between them. The germline CDR1 and CDR2 sequences are SGHTA and FQGNSA. The CDR3 is made up of 13 amino acids. The CDR3 DNA reads as TGTGCCAGCAGCTTAGCGGCGAAACAGCCCCAGCATTTT. As protein: CASSLAAKQPQHF.

This clone was observed a single time. The chain couples TRBV14 to TRBJ1-1; no firm D call. V lost 1 base, J lost 9 bases, and 9 bases lay in between. The CDR3 has 12 residues. Germline assignment: CDR1 SGHDN and CDR2 FVKESK. DNA of the CDR3: TGTGCCAGCAGCCAAGGCCCGAGGAAAGCTTTCTTT. It translates to CASSQGPRKAFF.